This T cell receptor beta chain was obtained from a study of shared clonotypes between healthy human individuals. In its sample, this clone was seen a few times. Generated by immunoSEQ multiplex PCR, the TCRdb table keeps only in-frame clones and is missing some. The sample has roughly 1,100,000 clones; around 74% are singletons. Material for sequencing was memory CD4+ T cells sorted from blood. Subset in this sample: CD45RA-negative fraction. This clonotype was obtained from a man between 18 and 29 years old in good health.

CDR3 residues: CASWVSGGTEAFF. The CDR3 nucleotides are TGTGCCAGTTGGGTGTCCGGTGGCACTGAAGCTTTCTTT. The chain carries TRBV6-6 and TRBJ1-1, with D hard to call. Trimming shortened V by 9 bases and J by 4 bases, and 15 bases separated the two germline ends. Germline V gene lookup returns CDR1 MNHNY and CDR2 SVGAGI (reference sequence). CDR3 length: 13 amino acids.